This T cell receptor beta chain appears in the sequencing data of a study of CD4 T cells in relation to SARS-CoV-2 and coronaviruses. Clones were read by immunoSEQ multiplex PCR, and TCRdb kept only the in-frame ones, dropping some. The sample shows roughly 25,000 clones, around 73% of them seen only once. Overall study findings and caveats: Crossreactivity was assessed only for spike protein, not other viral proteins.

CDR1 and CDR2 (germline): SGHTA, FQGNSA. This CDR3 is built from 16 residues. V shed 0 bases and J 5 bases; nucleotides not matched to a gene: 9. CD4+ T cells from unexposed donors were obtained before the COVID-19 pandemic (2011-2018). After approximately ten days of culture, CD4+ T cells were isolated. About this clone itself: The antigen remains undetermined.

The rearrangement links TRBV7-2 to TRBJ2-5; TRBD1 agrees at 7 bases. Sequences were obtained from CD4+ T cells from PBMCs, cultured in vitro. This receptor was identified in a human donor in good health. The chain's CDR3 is CASSLAHDRDGETQYF. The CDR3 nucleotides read TGTGCCAGCAGCTTAGCCCATGACAGGGACGGGGAGACCCAGTACTTC.